A selection of T cell receptor beta chains follows, all from one sample in a study of beta chain features in type 1 diabetes. Some clones are missing from TCRdb's copy, which holds only in-frame ones; the method was immunoSEQ multiplex PCR. The sample comprises over 40,000 clones, approximately 49% of which are singletons, and 0.2% to 0.3% rests with the top ten. The specimen sequenced was stem cell memory CD4+ T cells from blood. These receptors were collected from a woman aged 30 to 39 in good health. Each CDR3 is given with its conserved first and last residue. The D gene is left open where the match is weak. Size tells how often a clone was seen (once, few, many) or the class of an expanded clone, and some rows leave it out.

j_gene,abundance,v_gene,d_gene,CDR3nt,CDR3aa
TRBJ2-1,.,TRBV7-2,TRBD2,TGTGCCAGCAGCTTAATAGGACTAGCGGGCTTTAATGAGCAGTTCTTC,CASSLIGLAGFNEQFF
TRBJ2-7,.,TRBV7-5,.,TGTGCCAGCAGCTTAACAGGGTACGAGCAGTACTTC,CASSLTGYEQYF
TRBJ1-1,.,TRBV18,TRBD1,TGTGCCAGCTCTTTTCAGGGGGGGAACACTGAAGCTTTCTTT,CASSFQGGNTEAFF
TRBJ1-5,once,TRBV5-6,.,TGTGCCAGCAGCTTGGGCGTAAATCAGCCCCAGCATTTT,CASSLGVNQPQHF
TRBJ2-7,few,TRBV19,TRBD1,TGTGCCAGTAGTACCACAGGGGGCGGATGGAACGAGCAGTACTTC,CASSTTGGGWNEQYF
TRBJ2-2,.,TRBV18,.,TGTGCCAGCTCACGAATACAGGTCACCGGGGAGCTGTTTTTT,CASSRIQVTGELFF
TRBJ2-1,.,TRBV2,TRBD2,TGTGCCAGCAGAAGGACTAGCGGGTATGAGCAGTTCTTC,CASRRTSGYEQFF
TRBJ2-1,.,TRBV6-6,TRBD2,TGTGCCAGCTGGACTAGCGGGAGCTACAATGAGCAGTTCTTC,CASWTSGSYNEQFF
TRBJ2-2,once,TRBV15,.,TGTGCCACCAGCAAAGGAGGGGATGGCGGCACCGGGGAGCTGTTTTTT,CATSKGGDGGTGELFF
TRBJ2-7,.,TRBV6-5,TRBD1,TGTGCCAGCAGTGGCCGACAGGGTCCCTACGAGCAGTACTTC,CASSGRQGPYEQYF
TRBJ2-7,.,TRBV2,.,TGTGCCAGCAGTGTATCCGGTTACGAGCAGTACTTC,CASSVSGYEQYF
TRBJ2-3,.,TRBV5-5,TRBD2,TGTGCCAGCAGCTTGGGACTAGCGGGAGGATCCCCTAGCACAGATACGCAGTATTTT,CASSLGLAGGSPSTDTQYF
TRBJ2-3,few,TRBV28,TRBD1,TGTGCCAGCAGGCGGGGACAGGGGGTTTCTACGGATACGCAGTATTTT,CASRRGQGVSTDTQYF
TRBJ2-7,.,TRBV5-4,TRBD2,TGTGCCAGCAGCTTTGGGCTAGCGGGAGCCGAAGATTACGAGCAGTACTTC,CASSFGLAGAEDYEQYF
TRBJ2-3,.,TRBV28,TRBD2,TGTGCCAGCAGCCCACTAGCGGGAGGGCCAGATACGCAGTATTTT,CASSPLAGGPDTQYF
TRBJ1-2,.,TRBV25-1,TRBD1,TGTGCCAGCAGCGGGACAGGGGCCTCTGCCTACTATGGCTACACCTTC,CASSGTGASAYYGYTF
TRBJ1-2,.,TRBV6-5,.,TGTGCCAGCAGTTCGTACTATGGCTACACCTTC,CASSSYYGYTF
TRBJ1-1,few,TRBV2,.,TGTGCCAGCCGGGGAAGCCTCGAAGCTTTCTTT,CASRGSLEAFF
TRBJ2-7,.,TRBV18,.,TGTGCCAGCTCACCAACGACGGGTAGCTCCTACGAGCAGTACTTC,CASSPTTGSSYEQYF
TRBJ2-2,.,TRBV11-2,.,TGTGCCAGCAGCTTAGACAGAAACACCGGGGAGCTGTTTTTT,CASSLDRNTGELFF
TRBJ1-1,.,TRBV11-2,.,TGTGCCAGCAGCCCCTTTGGGGCAAGGAACACTGAAGCTTTCTTT,CASSPFGARNTEAFF
TRBJ2-3,few,TRBV29-1,TRBD1,TGCAGCGTTCATCGCCGGGACAGCTACACAGATACGCAGTATTTT,CSVHRRDSYTDTQYF
TRBJ2-7,.,TRBV18,TRBD1,TGTGCCAGCTCACCCGGACAGGGGGCTGGCTACGAGCAGTACTTC,CASSPGQGAGYEQYF
TRBJ1-4,.,TRBV28,TRBD1,TGTGCCAGCACCCAGGCGGGGACAGGGAGTAATGAAAAACTGTTTTTT,CASTQAGTGSNEKLFF
TRBJ2-5,.,TRBV9,TRBD2,TGTGCCAGCAGCCTTGGACTAGATCAAGAGACCCAGTACTTC,CASSLGLDQETQYF
TRBJ2-7,few,TRBV6-5,TRBD2,TGTGCCAGCAGAATCAGTGGACTAGCACCTAGCGAGCAGTACTTC,CASRISGLAPSEQYF